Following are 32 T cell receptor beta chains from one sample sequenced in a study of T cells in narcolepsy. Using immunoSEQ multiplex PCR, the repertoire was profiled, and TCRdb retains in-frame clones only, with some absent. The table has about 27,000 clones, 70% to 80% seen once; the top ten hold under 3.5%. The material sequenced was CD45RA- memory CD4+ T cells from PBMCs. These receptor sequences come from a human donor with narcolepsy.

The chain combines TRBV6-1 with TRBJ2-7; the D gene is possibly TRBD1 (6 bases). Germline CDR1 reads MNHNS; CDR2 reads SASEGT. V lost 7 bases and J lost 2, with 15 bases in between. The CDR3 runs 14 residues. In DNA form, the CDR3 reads TGTGCCAGCACCGACGGGACATTCACCTACGAGCAGTACTTC. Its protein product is CASTDGTFTYEQYF.

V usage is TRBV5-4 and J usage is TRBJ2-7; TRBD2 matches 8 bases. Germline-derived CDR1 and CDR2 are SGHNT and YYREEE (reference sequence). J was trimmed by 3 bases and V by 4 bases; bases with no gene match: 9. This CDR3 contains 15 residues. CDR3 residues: CASSLSTGGHYEQYF. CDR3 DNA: TGTGCCAGCAGCCTATCAACGGGGGGGCACTACGAGCAGTACTTC.

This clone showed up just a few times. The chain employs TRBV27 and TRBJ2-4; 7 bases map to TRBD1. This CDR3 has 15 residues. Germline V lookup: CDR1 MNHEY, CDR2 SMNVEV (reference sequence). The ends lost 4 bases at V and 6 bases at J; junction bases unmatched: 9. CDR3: CASSSDRVSGNIQYF. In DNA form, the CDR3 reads TGTGCCAGCAGTTCTGACAGGGTGTCGGGAAACATTCAGTACTTC.

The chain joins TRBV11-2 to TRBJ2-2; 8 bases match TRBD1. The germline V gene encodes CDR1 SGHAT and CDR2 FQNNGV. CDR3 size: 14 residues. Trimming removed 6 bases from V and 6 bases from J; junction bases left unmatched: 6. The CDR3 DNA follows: TGTGCCAGCAGGATCTCAGGGGGCTCCGGGGAGCTGTTTTTT. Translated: CASRISGGSGELFF.

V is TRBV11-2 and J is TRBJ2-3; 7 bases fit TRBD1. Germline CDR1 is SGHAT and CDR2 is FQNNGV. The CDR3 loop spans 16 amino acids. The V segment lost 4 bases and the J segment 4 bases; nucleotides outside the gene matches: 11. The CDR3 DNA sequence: TGTGCCAGCAGCTCCAACACAGGGGTTGGGGCAGATACGCAGTATTTT. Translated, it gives CASSSNTGVGADTQYF.

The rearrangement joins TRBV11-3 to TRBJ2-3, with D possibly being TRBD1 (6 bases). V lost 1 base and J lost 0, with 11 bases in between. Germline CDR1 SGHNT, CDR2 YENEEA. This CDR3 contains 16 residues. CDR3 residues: CASSLGQVPSTDTQYF. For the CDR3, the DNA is TGTGCCAGCAGCTTAGGACAGGTACCTAGCACAGATACGCAGTATTTT. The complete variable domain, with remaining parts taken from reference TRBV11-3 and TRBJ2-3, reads EAGVVQSPRYKIIEKKQPVAFWCNPISGHNTLYWYLQNLGQGPELLIRYENEEAVDDSQLPKDRFSAERLKGVDSTLKIQPAELGDSAVYLCASSLGQVPSTDTQYFGPGTRLTVL.

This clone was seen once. DNA of the CDR3: TGTGCCAGCAGCGAAGGGGGCCGGGGGAATGAAAAACTGTTTTTT. Amino acid sequence: CASSEGGRGNEKLFF. The chain has TRBV25-1 and TRBJ1-4; 7 bases agree with TRBD1. The junction had 9 bases not matched to a gene; V was cut back by 6 bases and J by 5 bases. The germline gives CDR1 MGHDK, CDR2 SYGVNS. This CDR3 region has 15 residues.

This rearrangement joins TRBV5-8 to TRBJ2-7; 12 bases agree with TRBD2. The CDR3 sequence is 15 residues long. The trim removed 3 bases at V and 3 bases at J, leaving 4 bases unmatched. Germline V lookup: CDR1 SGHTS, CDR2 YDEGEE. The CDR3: CASSSGTSGYYEQYF. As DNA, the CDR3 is TGTGCCAGCAGCTCTGGGACTAGCGGGTACTACGAGCAGTACTTC.

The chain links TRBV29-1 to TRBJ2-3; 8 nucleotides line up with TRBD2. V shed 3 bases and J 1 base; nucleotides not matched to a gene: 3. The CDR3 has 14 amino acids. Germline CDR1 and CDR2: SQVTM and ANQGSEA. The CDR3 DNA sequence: TGCAGCGTTGAGTCGCGGGGGGGCACAGATACGCAGTATTTT. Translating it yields CSVESRGGTDTQYF.

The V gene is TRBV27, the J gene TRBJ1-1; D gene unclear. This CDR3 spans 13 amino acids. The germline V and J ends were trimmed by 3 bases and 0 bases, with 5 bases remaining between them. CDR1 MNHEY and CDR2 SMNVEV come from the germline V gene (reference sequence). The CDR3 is CASSFSLNTEAFF. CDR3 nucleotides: TGTGCCAGCAGTTTCTCGCTGAACACTGAAGCTTTCTTT.

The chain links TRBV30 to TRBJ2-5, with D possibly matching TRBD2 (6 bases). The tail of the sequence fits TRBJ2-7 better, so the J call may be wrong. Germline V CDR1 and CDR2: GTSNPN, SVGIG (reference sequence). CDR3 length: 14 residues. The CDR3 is CAWSGGTLTYEQYF. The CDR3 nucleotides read TGTGCCTGGAGTGGAGGGACTCTAACCTACGAGCAGTACTTC.

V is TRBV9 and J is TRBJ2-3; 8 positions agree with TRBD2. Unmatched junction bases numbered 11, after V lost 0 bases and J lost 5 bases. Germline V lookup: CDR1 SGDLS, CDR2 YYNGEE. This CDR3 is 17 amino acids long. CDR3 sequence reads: CASSVDKSGGQRDTQYF. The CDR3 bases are TGTGCCAGCAGCGTAGATAAGAGCGGGGGCCAACGAGATACGCAGTATTTT.

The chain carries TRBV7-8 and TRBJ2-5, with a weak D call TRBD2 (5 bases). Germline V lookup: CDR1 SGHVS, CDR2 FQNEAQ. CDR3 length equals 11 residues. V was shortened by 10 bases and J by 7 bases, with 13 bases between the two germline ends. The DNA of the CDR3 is TGTGCCACCGGGGATTTGGGGACCCAGTACTTC. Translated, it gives CATGDLGTQYF.

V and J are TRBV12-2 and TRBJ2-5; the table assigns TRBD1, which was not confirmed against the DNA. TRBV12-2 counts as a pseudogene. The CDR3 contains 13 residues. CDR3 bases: TGTGCAAGTCGCTTAAGGGGTGGTAGAGAGCAGTACTTC. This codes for CASRLRGGREQYF.

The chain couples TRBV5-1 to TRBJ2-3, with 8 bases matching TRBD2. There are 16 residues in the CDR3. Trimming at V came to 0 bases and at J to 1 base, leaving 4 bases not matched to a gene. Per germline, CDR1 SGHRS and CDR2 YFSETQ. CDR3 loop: CASSLGAGARTDTQYF. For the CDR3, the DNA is TGCGCCAGCAGCTTGGGAGCGGGGGCCCGCACAGATACGCAGTATTTT. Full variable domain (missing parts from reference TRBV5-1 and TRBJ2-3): KAGVTQTPRYLIKTRGQQVTLSCSPISGHRSVSWYQQTPGQGLQFLFEYFSETQRNKGNFPGRFSGRQFSNSRSEMNVSTLELGDSALYLCASSLGAGARTDTQYFGPGTRLTVL.

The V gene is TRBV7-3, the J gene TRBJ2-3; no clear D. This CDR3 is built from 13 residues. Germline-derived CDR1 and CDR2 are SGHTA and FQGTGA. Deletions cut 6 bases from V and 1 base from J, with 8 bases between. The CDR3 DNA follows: TGTGCCAGCAGTTCGCCGGGCACAGATACGCAGTATTTT. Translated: CASSSPGTDTQYF.

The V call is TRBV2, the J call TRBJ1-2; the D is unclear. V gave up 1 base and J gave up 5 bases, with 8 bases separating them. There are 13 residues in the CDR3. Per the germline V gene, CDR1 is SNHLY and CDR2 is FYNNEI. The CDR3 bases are TGTGCCAGCAGTGAAGGACAAGGGTATGGCTACACCTTC. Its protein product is CASSEGQGYGYTF.

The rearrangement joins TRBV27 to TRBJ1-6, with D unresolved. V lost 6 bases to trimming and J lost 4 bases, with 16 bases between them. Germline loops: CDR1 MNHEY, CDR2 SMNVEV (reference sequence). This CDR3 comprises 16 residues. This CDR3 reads CASSTRTATYNSPLHF. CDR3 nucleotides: TGTGCCAGCAGCACCCGGACCGCTACTTATAATTCACCCCTCCACTTT.

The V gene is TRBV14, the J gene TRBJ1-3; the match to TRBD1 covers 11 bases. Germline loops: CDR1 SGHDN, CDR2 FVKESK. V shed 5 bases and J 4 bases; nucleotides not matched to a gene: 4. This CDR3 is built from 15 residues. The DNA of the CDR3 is TGTGCCAGCAGCTCCCGGACAGGGGGCGGAAACACCATATATTTT. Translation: CASSSRTGGGNTIYF. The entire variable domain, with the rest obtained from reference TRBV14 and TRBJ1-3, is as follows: EAGVTQFPSHSVIEKGQTVTLRCDPISGHDNLYWYRRVMGKEIKFLLHFVKESKQDESGMPNNRFLAERTGGTYSTLKVQPAELEDSGVYFCASSSRTGGGNTIYFGEGSWLTVV.

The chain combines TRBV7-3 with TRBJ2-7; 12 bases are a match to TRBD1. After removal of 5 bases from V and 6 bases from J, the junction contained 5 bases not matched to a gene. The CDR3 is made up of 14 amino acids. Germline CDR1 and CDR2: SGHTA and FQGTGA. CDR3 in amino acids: CASSPGTGGSEQYF. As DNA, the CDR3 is TGTGCCAGCAGCCCAGGGACAGGGGGCAGCGAGCAGTACTTC.

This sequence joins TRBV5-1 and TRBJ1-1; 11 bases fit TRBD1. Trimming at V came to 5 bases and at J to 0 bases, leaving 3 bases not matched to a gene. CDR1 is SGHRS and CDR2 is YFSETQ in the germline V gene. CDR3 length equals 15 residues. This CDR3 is CASSRDRGMNTEAFF. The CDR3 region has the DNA TGCGCCAGCAGTCGGGACAGGGGGATGAACACTGAAGCTTTCTTT.

In DNA, the CDR3 is TGTGCCAGCAGCTTGACAGGGTCGGGAGATACGCAGTATTTT. It translates to CASSLTGSGDTQYF. The rearrangement joins TRBV5-6 to TRBJ2-3, with D possibly TRBD1 on 6 matching bases. Deletions cut 1 base from V and 5 bases from J, with 11 bases between. CDR1 is SGHDT and CDR2 is YYEEEE in the germline V gene. The length of the CDR3 is 14 residues.

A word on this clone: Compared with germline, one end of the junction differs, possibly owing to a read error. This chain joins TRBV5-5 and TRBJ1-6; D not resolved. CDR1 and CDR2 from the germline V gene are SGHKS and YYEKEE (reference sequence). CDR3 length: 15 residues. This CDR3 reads CASSLVEGQAGWFTF. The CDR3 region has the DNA TGTGCCAGCAGCTTGGTTGAAGGGCAGGCCGGATGGTTCACTTTT.

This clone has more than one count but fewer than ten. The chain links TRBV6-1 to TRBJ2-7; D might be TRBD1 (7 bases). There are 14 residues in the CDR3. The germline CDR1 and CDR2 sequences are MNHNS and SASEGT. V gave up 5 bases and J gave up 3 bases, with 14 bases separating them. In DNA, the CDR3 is TGTGCCAGCAGTTCACGACAGGGACTCTACGAGCAGTACTTC. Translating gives CASSSRQGLYEQYF.

CDR3: CASSLTGGPSGNEQFF. The CDR3 nucleotides read TGCGCCAGCAGCTTGACGGGGGGGCCGTCTGGGAATGAGCAGTTCTTC. This chain links TRBV5-1 with TRBJ2-1; 8 bases agree with TRBD2. The length of the CDR3 is 16 residues. V lost 1 base and J lost 7; bases outside the gene matches: 10. Germline V gives CDR1 SGHRS, CDR2 YFSETQ.

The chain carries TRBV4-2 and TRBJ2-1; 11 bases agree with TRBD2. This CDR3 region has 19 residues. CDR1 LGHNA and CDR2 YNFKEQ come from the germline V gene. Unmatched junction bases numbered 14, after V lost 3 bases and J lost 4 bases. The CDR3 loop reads CASSQRLAGPIDTYNEQFF. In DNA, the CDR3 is TGTGCCAGCAGCCAGAGACTAGCGGGGCCCATCGATACTTACAATGAGCAGTTCTTC.

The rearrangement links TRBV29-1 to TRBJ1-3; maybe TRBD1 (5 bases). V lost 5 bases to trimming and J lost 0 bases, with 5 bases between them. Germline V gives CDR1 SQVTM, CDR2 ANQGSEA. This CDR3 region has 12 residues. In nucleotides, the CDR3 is TGCAGCGTTCAGGGCTCTGGAAACACCATATATTTT. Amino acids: CSVQGSGNTIYF.

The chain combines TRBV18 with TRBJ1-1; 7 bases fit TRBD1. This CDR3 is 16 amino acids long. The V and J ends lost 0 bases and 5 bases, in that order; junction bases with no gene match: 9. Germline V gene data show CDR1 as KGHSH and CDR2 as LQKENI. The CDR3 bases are TGTGCCAGCTCACCACCGATCGGAGGGGGCCATACTGAAGCTTTCTTT. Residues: CASSPPIGGGHTEAFF. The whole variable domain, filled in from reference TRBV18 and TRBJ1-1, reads NAGVMQNPRHLVRRRGQEARLRCSPMKGHSHVYWYRQLPEEGLKFMVYLQKENIIDESGMPKERFSAEFPKEGPSILRIQQVVRGDSAAYFCASSPPIGGGHTEAFFGQGTRLTVV.

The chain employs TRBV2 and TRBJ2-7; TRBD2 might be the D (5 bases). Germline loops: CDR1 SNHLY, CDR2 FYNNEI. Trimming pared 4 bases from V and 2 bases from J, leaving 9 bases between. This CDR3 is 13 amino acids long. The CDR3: CASSGLAPYEQYF. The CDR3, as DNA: TGTGCCAGCAGTGGTCTAGCCCCCTACGAGCAGTACTTC.

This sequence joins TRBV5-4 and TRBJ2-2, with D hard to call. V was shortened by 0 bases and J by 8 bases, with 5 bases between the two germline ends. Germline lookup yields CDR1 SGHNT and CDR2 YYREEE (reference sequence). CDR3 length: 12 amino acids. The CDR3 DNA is TGTGCCAGCAGCTTGGAGGAAGGGGAGCTGTTTTTT. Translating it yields CASSLEEGELFF. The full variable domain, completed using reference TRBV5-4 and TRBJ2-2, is ETGVTQSPTHLIKTRGQQVTLRCSSQSGHNTVSWYQQALGQGPQFIFQYYREEENGRGNFPPRFSGLQFPNYSSELNVNALELDDSALYLCASSLEEGELFFGEGSRLTVL.

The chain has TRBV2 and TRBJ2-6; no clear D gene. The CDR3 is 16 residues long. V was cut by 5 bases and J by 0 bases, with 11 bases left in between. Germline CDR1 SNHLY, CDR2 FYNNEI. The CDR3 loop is CASSLGRISGANVLTF. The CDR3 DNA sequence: TGTGCCAGCAGTCTAGGACGCATCTCTGGGGCCAACGTCCTGACTTTC.

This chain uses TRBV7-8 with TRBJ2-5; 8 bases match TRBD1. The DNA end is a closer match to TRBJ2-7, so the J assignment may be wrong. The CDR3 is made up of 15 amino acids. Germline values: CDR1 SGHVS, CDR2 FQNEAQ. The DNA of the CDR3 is TGTGCCAGCAGCCACGCCGACAGGGGTCCCTACGAGCAGTACTTC. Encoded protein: CASSHADRGPYEQYF.